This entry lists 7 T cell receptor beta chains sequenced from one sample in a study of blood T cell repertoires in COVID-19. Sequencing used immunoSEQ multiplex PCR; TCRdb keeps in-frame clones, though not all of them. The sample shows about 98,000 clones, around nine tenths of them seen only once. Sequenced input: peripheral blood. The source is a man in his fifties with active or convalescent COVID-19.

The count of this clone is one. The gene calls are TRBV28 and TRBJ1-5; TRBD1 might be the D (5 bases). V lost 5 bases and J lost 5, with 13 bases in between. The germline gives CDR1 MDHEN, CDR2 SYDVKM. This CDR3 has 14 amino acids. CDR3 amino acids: CASSPSGGHQPQHF. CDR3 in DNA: TGTGCCAGCAGTCCGTCGGGGGGACATCAGCCCCAGCATTTT. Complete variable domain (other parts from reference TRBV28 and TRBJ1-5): DVKVTQSSRYLVKRTGEKVFLECVQDMDHENMFWYRQDPGLGLRLIYFSYDVKMKEKGDIPEGYSVSREKKERFSLILESASTNQTSMYLCASSPSGGHQPQHFGDGTRLSIL.

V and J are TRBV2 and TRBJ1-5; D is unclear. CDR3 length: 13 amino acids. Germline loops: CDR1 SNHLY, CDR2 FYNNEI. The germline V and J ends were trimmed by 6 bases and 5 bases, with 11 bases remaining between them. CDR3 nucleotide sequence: TGTGCCAGCAGCGTTACCCCAGATCAGCCCCAGCATTTT. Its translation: CASSVTPDQPQHF.

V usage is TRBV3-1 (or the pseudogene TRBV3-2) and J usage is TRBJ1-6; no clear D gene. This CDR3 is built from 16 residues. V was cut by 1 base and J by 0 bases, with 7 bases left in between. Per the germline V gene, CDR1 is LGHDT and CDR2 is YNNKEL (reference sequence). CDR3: CASSQVESSYNSPLHF. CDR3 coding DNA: TGTGCCAGCAGCCAAGTGGAGAGCTCCTATAATTCACCCCTCCACTTT.

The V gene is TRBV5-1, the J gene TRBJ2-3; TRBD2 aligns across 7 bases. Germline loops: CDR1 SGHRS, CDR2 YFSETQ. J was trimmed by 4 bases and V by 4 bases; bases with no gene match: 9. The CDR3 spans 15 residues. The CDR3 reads CASSPPTSSADTQYF. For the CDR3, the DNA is TGCGCCAGCAGCCCCCCGACTAGCTCCGCAGATACGCAGTATTTT.

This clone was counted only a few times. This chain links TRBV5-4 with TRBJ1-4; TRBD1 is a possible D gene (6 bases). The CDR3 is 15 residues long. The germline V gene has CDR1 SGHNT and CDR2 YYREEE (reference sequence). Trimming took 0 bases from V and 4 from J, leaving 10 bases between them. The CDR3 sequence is CASSLGGQVNEKLFF. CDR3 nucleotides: TGTGCCAGCAGCTTGGGGGGGCAGGTTAATGAAAAACTGTTTTTT. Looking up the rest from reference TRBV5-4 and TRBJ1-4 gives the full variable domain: ETGVTQSPTHLIKTRGQQVTLRCSSQSGHNTVSWYQQALGQGPQFIFQYYREEENGRGNFPPRFSGLQFPNYSSELNVNALELDDSALYLCASSLGGQVNEKLFFGSGTQLSVL.

The CDR3 protein is CATSDPLGGWETQYF. The CDR3 region has the DNA TGTGCCACCAGTGACCCCCTGGGGGGTTGGGAGACCCAGTACTTC. The rearrangement uses TRBV24-1 and TRBJ2-5; D might be TRBD2 (6 bases). With 4 bases removed from V and 5 bases from J, the gap between germline ends came to 16 bases. Germline V gives CDR1 KGHDR, CDR2 SFDVKD. The CDR3 has 15 residues.

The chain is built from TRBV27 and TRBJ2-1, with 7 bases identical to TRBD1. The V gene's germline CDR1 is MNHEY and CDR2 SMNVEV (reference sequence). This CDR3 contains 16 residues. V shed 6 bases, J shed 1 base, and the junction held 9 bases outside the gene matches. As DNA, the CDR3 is TGTGCCAGCAGCAAAGACAGGGTTGGGTCCTACAATGAGCAGTTCTTC. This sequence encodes CASSKDRVGSYNEQFF.